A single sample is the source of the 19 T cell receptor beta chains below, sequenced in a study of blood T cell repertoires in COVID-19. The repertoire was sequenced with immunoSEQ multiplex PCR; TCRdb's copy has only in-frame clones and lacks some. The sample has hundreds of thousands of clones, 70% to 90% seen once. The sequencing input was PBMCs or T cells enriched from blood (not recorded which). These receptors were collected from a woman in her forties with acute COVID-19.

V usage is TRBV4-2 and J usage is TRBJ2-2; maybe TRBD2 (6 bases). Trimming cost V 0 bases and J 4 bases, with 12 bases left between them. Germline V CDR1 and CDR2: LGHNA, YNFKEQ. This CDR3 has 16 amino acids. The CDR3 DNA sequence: TGTGCCAGCAGCCAAGAAGGTGGAGGGCCCACCGGGGAGCTGTTTTTT. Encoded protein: CASSQEGGGPTGELFF.

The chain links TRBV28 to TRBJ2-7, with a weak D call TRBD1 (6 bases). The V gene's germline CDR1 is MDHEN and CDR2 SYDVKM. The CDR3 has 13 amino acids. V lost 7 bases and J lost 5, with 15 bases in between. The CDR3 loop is CASTNPQGDEQYF. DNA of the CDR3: TGTGCCAGCACCAATCCACAGGGTGACGAGCAGTACTTC.

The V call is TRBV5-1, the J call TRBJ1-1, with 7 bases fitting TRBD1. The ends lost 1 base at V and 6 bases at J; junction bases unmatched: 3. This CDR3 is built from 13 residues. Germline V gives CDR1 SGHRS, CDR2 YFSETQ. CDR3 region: CASSLPGGAEAFF. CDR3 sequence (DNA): TGCGCCAGCAGCTTGCCAGGGGGTGCTGAAGCTTTCTTT.

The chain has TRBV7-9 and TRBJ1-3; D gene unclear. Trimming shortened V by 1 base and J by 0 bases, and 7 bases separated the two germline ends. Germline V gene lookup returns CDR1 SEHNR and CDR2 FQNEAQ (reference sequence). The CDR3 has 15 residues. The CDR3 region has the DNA TGTGCCAGCAGCTTAGGCAGGATCTCTGGAAACACCATATATTTT. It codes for CASSLGRISGNTIYF.

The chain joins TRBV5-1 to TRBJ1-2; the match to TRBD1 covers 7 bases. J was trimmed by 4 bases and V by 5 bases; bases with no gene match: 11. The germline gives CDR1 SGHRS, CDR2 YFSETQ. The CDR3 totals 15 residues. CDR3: CASSFDRVHPYGYTF. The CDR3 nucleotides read TGCGCCAGCAGTTTCGACAGGGTCCACCCCTATGGCTACACCTTC.

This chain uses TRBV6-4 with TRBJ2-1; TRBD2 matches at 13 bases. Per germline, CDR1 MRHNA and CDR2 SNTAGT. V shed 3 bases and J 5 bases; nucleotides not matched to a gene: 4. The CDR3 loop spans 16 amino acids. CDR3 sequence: CASSETGTSGNNEQFF. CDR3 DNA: TGTGCCAGCAGTGAAACCGGGACTAGCGGGAACAATGAGCAGTTCTTC.

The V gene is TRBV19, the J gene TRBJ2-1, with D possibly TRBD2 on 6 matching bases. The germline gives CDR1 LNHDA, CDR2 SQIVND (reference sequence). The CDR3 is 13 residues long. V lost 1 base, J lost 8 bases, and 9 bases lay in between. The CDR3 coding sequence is TGTGCCAGTAGTATAGTGCGGGATGATGAGCAGTTCTTC. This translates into CASSIVRDDEQFF.

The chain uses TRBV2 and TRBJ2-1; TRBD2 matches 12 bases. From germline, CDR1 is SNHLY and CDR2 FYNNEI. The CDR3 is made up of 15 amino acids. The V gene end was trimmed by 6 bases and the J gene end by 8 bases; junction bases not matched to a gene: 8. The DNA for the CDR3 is TGTGCCAGCAGCGAGACTAGCGGGAGTTTATATGAGCAGTTCTTC. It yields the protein CASSETSGSLYEQFF.

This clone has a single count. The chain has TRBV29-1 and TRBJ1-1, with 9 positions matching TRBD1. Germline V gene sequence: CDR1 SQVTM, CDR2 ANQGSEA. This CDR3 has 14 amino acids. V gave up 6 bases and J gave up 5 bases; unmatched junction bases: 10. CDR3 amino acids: CSVQNSGQGTEAFF. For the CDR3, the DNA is TGCAGCGTCCAAAATTCAGGACAGGGGACTGAAGCTTTCTTT.

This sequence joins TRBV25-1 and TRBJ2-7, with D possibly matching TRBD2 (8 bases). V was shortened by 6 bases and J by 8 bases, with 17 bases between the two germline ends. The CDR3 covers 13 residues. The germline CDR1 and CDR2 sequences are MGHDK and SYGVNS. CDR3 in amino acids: CASRLADRFQQYF. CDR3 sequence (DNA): TGTGCCAGCAGACTAGCGGACAGGTTCCAGCAGTACTTC.

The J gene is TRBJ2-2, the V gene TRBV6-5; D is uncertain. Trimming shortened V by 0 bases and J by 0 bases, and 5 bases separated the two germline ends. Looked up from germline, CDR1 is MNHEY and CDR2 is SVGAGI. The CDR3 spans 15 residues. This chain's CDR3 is CASSYSVANTGELFF. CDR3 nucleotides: TGTGCCAGCAGTTACTCGGTAGCGAACACCGGGGAGCTGTTTTTT.

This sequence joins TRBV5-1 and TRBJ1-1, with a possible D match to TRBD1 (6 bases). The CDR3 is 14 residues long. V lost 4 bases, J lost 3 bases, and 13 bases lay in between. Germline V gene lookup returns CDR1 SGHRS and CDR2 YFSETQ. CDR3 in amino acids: CASSHAGAHTEAFF. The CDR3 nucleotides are TGCGCCAGCAGCCACGCGGGGGCGCACACTGAAGCTTTCTTT.

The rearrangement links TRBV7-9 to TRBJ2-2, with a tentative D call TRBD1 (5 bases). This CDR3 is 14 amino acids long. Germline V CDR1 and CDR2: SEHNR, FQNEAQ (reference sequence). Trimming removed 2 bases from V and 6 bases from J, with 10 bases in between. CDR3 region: CASSLQGRSGELFF. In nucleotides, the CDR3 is TGTGCCAGCAGCTTACAGGGTCGGTCCGGGGAGCTGTTTTTT. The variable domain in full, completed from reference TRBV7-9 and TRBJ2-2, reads DTGVSQNPRHKITKRGQNVTFRCDPISEHNRLYWYRQTLGQGPEFLTYFQNEAQLEKSRLLSDRFSAERPKGSFSTLEIQRTEQGDSAMYLCASSLQGRSGELFFGEGSRLTVL.

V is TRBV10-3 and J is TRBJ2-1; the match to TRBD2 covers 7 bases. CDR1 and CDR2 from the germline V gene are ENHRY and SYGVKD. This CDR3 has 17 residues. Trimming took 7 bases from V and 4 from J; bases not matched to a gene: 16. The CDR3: CAITGDAGVESYNEQFF. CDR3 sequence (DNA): TGTGCCATCACCGGGGATGCGGGAGTGGAATCGTACAATGAGCAGTTCTTC.

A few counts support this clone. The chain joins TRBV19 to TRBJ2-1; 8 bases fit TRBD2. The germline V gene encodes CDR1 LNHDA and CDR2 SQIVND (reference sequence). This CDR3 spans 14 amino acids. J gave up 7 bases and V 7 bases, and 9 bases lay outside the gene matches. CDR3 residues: CASNPSGLSNEQFF. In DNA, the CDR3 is TGTGCCAGTAACCCTAGCGGGCTGTCAAATGAGCAGTTCTTC.

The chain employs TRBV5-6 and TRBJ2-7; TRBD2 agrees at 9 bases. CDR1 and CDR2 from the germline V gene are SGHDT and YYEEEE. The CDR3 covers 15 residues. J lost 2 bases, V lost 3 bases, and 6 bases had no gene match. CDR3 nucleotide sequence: TGTGCCAGCAGCTCCCTCGGCGGGAGGGCCTACGAGCAGTACTTC. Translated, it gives CASSSLGGRAYEQYF.

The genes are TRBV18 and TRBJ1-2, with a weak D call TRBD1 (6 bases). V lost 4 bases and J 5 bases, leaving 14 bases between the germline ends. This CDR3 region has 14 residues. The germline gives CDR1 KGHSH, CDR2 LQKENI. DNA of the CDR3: TGTGCCAGCTCACAAGGACAGACGAAATATGGCTACACCTTC. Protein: CASSQGQTKYGYTF.

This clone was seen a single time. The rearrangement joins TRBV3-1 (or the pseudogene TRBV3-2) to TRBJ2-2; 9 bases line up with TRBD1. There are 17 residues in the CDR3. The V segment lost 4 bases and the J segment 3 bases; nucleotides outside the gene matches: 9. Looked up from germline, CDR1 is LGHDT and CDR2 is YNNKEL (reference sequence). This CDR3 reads CASSPGTGKDYTGELFF. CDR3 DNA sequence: TGTGCCAGCAGCCCCGGGACAGGGAAGGATTACACCGGGGAGCTGTTTTTT.

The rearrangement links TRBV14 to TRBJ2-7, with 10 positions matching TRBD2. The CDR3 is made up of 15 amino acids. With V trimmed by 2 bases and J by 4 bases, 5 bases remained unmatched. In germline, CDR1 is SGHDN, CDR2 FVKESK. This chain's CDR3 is CASSQLAGAAYEQYF. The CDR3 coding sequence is TGTGCCAGCAGCCAACTAGCGGGAGCGGCTTACGAGCAGTACTTC.